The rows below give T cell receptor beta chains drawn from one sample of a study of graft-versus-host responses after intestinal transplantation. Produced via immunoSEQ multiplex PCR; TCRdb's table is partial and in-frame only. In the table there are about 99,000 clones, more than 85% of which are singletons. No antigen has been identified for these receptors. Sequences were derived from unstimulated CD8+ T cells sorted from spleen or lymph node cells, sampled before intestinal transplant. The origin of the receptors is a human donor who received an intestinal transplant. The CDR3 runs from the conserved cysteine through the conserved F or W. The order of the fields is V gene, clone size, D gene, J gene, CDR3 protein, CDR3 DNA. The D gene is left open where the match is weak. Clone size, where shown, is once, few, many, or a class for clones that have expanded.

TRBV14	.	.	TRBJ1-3	CASSPSTHTIYF	TGTGCCAGCAGCCCCTCTACTCACACCATATATTTT
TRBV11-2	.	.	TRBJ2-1	CASSSVSSTYNEQFF	TGTGCCAGCAGCTCGGTCTCTTCCACCTACAATGAGCAGTTCTTC
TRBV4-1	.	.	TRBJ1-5	CASSQDPGRIHGAQHF	TGCGCCAGCAGCCAAGACCCCGGACGGATTCACGGAGCCCAGCATTTT
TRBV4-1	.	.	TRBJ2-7	CASSHQTGYEQYF	TGCGCCAGCAGCCACCAGACAGGCTACGAGCAGTACTTC
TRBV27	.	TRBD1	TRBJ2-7	CASSLWDRSVEYF	TGTGCCAGCAGTTTATGGGACAGATCGGTAGAGTACTTC
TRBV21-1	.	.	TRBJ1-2	CASSHLYGYTF	TGTGCCAGCAGCCATCTCTATGGCTACACCTTC
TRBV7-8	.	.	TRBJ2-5	CASSPGLQGETQYF	TGTGCCAGCAGCCCCGGGCTGCAGGGGGAGACCCAGTACTTC
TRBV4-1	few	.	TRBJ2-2	CASSQAGELFF	TGCGCCAGCAGCCAAGCCGGGGAGCTGTTTTTT
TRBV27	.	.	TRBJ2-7	CASSLLRNLGEQYF	TGTGCCAGCAGTCTCCTGAGGAACCTGGGCGAGCAGTACTTC
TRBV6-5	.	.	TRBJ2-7	CASSGTDTYEQYF	TGTGCCAGCAGTGGGACCGATACCTACGAGCAGTACTTC
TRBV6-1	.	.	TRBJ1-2	CASRFYGYTF	TGTGCCAGCAGGTTCTATGGCTACACCTTC
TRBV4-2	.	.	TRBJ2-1	CASSQDQGGGQYNEQFF	TGTGCCAGCAGCCAAGATCAAGGGGGGGGCCAATACAATGAGCAGTTCTTC
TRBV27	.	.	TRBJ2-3	CASSIAAGITDTQYF	TGTGCCAGCAGTATAGCGGCGGGGATCACAGATACGCAGTATTTT
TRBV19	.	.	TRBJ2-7	CASTTTTDSKGVQYF	TGTGCCAGTACAACGACGACGGACAGCAAAGGGGTTCAGTACTTC
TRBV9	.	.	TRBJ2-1	CASSVEGLAYNEQFF	TGTGCCAGCAGCGTAGAAGGGCTGGCTTACAATGAGCAGTTCTTC